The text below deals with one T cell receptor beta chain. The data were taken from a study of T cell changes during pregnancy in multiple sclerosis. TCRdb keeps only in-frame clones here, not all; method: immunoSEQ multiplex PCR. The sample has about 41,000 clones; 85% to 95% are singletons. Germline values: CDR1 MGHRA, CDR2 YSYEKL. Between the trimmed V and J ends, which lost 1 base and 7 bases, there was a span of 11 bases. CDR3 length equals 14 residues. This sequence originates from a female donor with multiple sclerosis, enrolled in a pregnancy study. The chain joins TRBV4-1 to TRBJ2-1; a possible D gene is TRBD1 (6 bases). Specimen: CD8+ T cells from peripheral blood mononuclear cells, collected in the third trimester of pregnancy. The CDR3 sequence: CASSQATGTNEQFF. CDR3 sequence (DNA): TGCGCCAGCAGCCAAGCAACAGGGACGAATGAGCAGTTCTTC.